The clone carrying this TCR beta chain was picked up a small number of times. The entry originates in a study of blood T cell repertoires in COVID-19. Study details: PBMCs, B-cell-depleted T cells, or T cells were the source of the cDNA or gDNA that made up the material.

The CDR3 has 13 residues. The V gene's germline CDR1 is KGHSH and CDR2 LQKENI. The V end was cut by 4 bases, the J end by 5 bases, with 9 bases between. In the study's own analysis: Estimates of nucleated cell counts were drawn from the amplification of reference gene primers. Libraries were prepared by immunoSEQ multiplex PCR; TCRdb keeps only in-frame clonotypes and omits some of them. V, J and clone size were drawn from that table, and D and trimming were deduced from the DNA. The sample shows about 40,000 clones, approximately 80% of them seen only once. The chain links TRBV18 to TRBJ1-5; perhaps TRBD1 as D (5 bases). This clonotype was sampled from a man over 45 with active COVID-19. Sequenced sample: peripheral blood. The CDR3 is CASSQGSDQPQHF. For the CDR3, the DNA is TGTGCCAGCTCACAGGGGTCGGATCAGCCCCAGCATTTT.